The TCR beta chain described here comes from a study of blood T cell repertoires in COVID-19. The V and J ends lost 2 bases and 4 bases, in that order; junction bases with no gene match: 2. The CDR3 is 14 amino acids. Per germline, CDR1 SGDLS and CDR2 YYNGEE. How the authors handled the data: From reference gene primer amplification, estimates of nucleated cell counts were derived. Generated by immunoSEQ multiplex PCR, the TCRdb table keeps only in-frame clones and is missing some. That table furnishes V, J and clone size, whereas the DNA furnished D and trimming. The sample holds about 62,000 clones, around 74% seen once.

The chain carries TRBV9 and TRBJ1-1; the match to TRBD1 covers 10 bases. Material: peripheral blood. The clonotype was recovered from a woman aged 45-60 years with active or convalescent COVID-19. The CDR3 DNA sequence: TGTGCCAGCAGCGTCGGACAGGGGGGCACTGAAGCTTTCTTT. Its translation: CASSVGQGGTEAFF.